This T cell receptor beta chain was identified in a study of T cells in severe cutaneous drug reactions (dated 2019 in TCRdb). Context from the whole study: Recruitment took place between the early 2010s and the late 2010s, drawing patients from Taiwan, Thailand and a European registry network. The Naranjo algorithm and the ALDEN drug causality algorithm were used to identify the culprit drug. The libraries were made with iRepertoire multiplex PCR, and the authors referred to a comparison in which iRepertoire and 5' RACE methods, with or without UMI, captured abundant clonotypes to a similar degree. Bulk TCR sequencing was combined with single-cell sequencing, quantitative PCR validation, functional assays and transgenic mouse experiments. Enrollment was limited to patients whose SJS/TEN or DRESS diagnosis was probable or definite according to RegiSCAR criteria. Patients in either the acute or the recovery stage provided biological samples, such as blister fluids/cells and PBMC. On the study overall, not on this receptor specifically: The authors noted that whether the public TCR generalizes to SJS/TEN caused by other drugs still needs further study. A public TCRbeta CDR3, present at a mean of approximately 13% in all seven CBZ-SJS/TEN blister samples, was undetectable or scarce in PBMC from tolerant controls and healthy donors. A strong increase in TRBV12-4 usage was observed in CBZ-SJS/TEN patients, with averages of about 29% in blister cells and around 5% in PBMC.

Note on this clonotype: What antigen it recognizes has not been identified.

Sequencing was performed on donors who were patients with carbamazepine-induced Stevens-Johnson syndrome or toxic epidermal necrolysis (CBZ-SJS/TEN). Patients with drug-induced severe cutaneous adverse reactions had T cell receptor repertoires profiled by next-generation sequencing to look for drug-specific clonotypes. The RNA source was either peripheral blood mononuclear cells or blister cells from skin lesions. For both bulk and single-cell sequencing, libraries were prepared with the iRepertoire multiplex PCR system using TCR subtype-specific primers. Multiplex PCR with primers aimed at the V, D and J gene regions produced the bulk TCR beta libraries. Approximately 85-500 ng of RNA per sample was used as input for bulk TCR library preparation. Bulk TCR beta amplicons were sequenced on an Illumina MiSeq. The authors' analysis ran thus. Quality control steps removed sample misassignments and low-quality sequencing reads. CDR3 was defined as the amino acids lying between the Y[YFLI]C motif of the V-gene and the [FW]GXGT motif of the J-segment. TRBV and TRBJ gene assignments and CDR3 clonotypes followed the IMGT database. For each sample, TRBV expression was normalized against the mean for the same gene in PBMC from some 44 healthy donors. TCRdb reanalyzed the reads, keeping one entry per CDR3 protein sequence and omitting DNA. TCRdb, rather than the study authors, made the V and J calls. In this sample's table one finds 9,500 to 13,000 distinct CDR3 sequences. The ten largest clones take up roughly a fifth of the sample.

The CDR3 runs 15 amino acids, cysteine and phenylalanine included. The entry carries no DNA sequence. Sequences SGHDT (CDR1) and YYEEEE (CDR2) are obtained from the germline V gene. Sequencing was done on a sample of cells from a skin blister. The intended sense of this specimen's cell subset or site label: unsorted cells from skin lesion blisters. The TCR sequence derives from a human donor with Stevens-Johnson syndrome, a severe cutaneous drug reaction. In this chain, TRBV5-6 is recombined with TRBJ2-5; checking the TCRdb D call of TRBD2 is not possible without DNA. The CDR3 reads CASSAAFSGLETQYF.